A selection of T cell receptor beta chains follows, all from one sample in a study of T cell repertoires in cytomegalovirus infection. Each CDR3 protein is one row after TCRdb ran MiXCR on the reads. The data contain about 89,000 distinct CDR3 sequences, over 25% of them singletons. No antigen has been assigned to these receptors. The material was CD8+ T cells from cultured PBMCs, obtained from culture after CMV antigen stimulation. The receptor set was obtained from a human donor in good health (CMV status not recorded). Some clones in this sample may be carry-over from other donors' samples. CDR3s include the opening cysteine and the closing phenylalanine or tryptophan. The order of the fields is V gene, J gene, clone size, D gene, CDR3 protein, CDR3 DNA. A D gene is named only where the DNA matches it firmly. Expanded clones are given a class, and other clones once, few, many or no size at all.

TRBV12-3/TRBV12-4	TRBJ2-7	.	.	CASSLLRGEYEQYF	TGTGCCAGCAGTTTATTGCGGGGAGAATACGAGCAGTACTTC
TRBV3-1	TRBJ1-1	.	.	CASSHDSLNTEAFF	TGTGCCAGCAGCCACGACAGCCTGAACACTGAAGCTTTCTTT
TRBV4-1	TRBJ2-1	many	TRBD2	CASSQDHGGTVHNEQFF	TGCGCCAGCAGCCAAGATCACGGGGGGACGGTTCACAATGAGCAGTTCTTC
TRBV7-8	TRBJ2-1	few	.	CASSLAEGNEQFF	TGTGCCAGCAGCTTAGCGGAGGGCAATGAGCAGTTCTTC
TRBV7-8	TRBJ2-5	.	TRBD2	CASSLPREGGQGLQETQYF	TGTGCCAGCAGCCTCCCCCGGGAGGGGGGGCAGGGATTACAAGAGACCCAGTACTTC
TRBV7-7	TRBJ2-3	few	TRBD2	CASSHSGASTDTQYF	TGTGCCAGCAGCCATAGCGGGGCTAGCACAGATACGCAGTATTTT
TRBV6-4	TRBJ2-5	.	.	CASSDSWKSTQYF	TGTGCCAGCAGTGACAGTTGGAAATCCACCCAGTACTTC
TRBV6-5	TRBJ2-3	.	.	CASSYGEHTDTQYF	TGTGCCAGCAGTTATGGGGAGCACACAGATACGCAGTATTTT
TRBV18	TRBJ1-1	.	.	CASSPGRSHTEAFF	TGTGCCAGCTCACCCGGCAGGTCACACACTGAAGCTTTCTTT
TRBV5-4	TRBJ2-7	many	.	CASSLDSPYEQYF	TGTGCCAGCAGCTTGGACTCCCCCTACGAGCAGTACTTC
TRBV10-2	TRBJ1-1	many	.	CASRVGRTPNTEAFF	TGCGCCAGCAGGGTGGGACGGACACCAAACACTGAAGCTTTCTTT
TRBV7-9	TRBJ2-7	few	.	CASSTTVGSDEQYF	TGTGCCAGCAGTACGACGGTCGGGTCCGACGAGCAGTACTTC
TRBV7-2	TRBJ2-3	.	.	CASSLAVGDPDTQYF	TGTGCCAGCAGCTTAGCAGTCGGGGACCCAGATACGCAGTATTTT
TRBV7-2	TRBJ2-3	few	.	CASSLVLDTTDTQYF	TGTGCCAGCAGCTTAGTACTGGACACCACAGATACGCAGTATTTT
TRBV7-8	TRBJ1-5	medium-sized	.	CASQGFGGNQPQHF	TGTGCCAGCCAGGGGTTCGGGGGCAATCAGCCCCAGCATTTT
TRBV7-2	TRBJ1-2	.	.	CASSSQPKGYGYTF	TGTGCCAGCAGCTCACAGCCCAAAGGCTATGGCTACACCTTC
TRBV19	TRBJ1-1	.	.	CASSIWGISNTEAFF	TGTGCCAGTAGTATATGGGGGATCTCGAACACTGAAGCTTTCTTT
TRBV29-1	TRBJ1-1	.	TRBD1	CSYTGGTEAFF	TGCAGCTATACAGGGGGCACTGAAGCTTTCTTT
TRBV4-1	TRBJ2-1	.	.	CASSLGDEQFF	TGCGCCAGCAGCCTGGGGGATGAGCAGTTCTTC
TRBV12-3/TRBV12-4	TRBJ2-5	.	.	CASSPGARETQYF	TGTGCCAGCAGCCCAGGGGCCCGGGAGACCCAGTACTTC
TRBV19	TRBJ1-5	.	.	CASSTDYSNQPQHF	TGTGCCAGTAGTACGGACTATAGCAATCAGCCCCAGCATTTT
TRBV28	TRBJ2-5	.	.	CASNTGLQETQYF	TGTGCCAGCAATACAGGGCTCCAAGAGACCCAGTACTTC